Sequencing of this T cell receptor beta chain was carried out in a study of T cells in Graves' hyperthyroidism and ophthalmopathy. Study-wide context: Before treatment of any kind, peripheral blood was taken at initial diagnosis. Findings and caveats of the study: Most thyroid clonotypes expanded above 0.001 were also detected in blood. Median prediction lead before ophthalmopathy onset was roughly 6 months with the model.

This clonotype was counted at least ten times. The antigen is undetermined. Using over 8.5 ml of fresh peripheral blood, PBMCs were prepared. TCR beta CDR3 sequences were amplified from RNA transcripts. A set of HTBI primers served as the primers for a first-round RT-PCR of the TCR CDR3. TCRdb independently ran MiXCR on the multiplex PCR reads; one entry per CDR3 protein. The sample gives fewer than 900,000 distinct CDR3 sequences, 16% of which show up once; under 9.5% is in the top ten. Germline CDR1 SNHLY, CDR2 FYNNEI. The CDR3 runs to 14 residues. V was clipped by 4 bases and J by 3 bases; unmatched bases: 1.

The receptor was derived from a man aged 18 to 29 with Graves' hyperthyroidism. Sequencing was performed on blood. V is TRBV2 and J is TRBJ2-3; 10 bases fit TRBD2. The DNA for the CDR3 is TGTGCCAGCAGTGCTAGCGGGAGAACAGATACGCAGTATTTT. As protein: CASSASGRTDTQYF.